This T cell receptor beta chain was obtained from a study of neurological immune-mediated disorders. Study-level points and caveats: No expanded-clone CDR3 amino acid sequence recurred across subjects, suggesting private TCR-beta repertoires.

Maryland, USA blood bank volunteers served as healthy controls. Unsorted libraries were generated from 2 million PBMCs. These cells had been stored in RNAlater at -80 C. TCRdb analysed the 5' RACE reads with MiXCR anew, one entry per CDR3 protein. The sample includes roughly 32,000 distinct CDR3 sequences, 15% of them seen just once. The V and J ends lost 7 bases and 4 bases respectively, with 16 bases between them. The CDR3 contains 14 residues. From germline, CDR1 is SGHTA and CDR2 FQGNSA. This clonotype qualifies as medium-sized. Its antigen remains unidentified. Sequenced input: PBMCs. The sequence came from a man in his 70s in good health. V is TRBV7-2 and J is TRBJ2-5; D is tentatively TRBD1 or TRBD2 (5 bases each). CDR3 amino acids: CASTQHPGRETQYF. CDR3 nucleotides: TGTGCCAGCACTCAACACCCGGGACGAGAGACCCAGTACTTC.